What follows are 23 T cell receptor beta chains derived from one specimen sequenced in a study of identical twins. A single record per CDR3 protein comes from TCRdb applying MiXCR to the 5' RACE reads. The sample includes approximately 190,000 distinct CDR3 sequences, approximately 15% of them seen just once. This sample also appeared in a second study, on T cells expressing NK-cell markers.

The sample comprised CD8+ T cells sorted from blood. These receptors were collected from a woman younger than 30 in good health.

CDR3 coding DNA: TGTGCCAGCAGTTTAGACTTCCAAGAGACCCAGTACTTC. Protein sequence: CASSLDFQETQYF. The gene calls are TRBV12-3 or TRBV12-4 and TRBJ2-5; D is unresolved. The germline V and J ends were trimmed by 1 base and 1 base, with 4 bases remaining between them. CDR3 length equals 13 residues.

This clonotype came up a few times. J is TRBJ2-7 and V is TRBV4-3; 10 bases fit TRBD2. V lost 0 bases, J lost 0 bases, and 5 bases stayed unmatched. CDR1 and CDR2 (germline): LGHNA, YSLEER. The CDR3 length is 17 residues. The CDR3 DNA reads TGCGCCAGCAGCCAAGATCTCAGCGGGAGGGCCTCCTACGAGCAGTACTTC. Protein: CASSQDLSGRASYEQYF.

The chain joins TRBV12-3 or TRBV12-4 to TRBJ2-7; D is ambiguous. V lost 1 base, J lost 2 bases, and 6 bases lay in between. This CDR3 comprises 13 residues. DNA of the CDR3: TGTGCCAGCAGTTTAGTCCCAGCCTACGAGCAGTACTTC. It yields the protein CASSLVPAYEQYF.

CDR3: CASSPLTGQIPNYGYTF. CDR3 DNA sequence: TGTGCCAGCAGTCCCCTTACCGGACAGATACCTAACTATGGCTACACCTTC. The rearrangement joins TRBV27 to TRBJ1-2, with D possibly being TRBD1 (6 bases). From germline, CDR1 is MNHEY and CDR2 SMNVEV (reference sequence). Trimming stripped 5 bases from V and 0 bases from J, with 19 bases between. The CDR3 totals 17 residues.

This clonotype appeared many times. The chain couples TRBV5-1 to TRBJ2-1; D remains unclear. V shed 0 bases and J shed 7 bases, with 11 bases lying between them. The CDR3 length is 14 residues. Germline V gives CDR1 SGHRS, CDR2 YFSETQ. The DNA of the CDR3 is TGCGCCAGCAGCTTGGAAGGGTTTCGTAATGAGCAGTTCTTC. Translation: CASSLEGFRNEQFF.

This clonotype was found a few times. The CDR3 nucleotides are TGTGCCAGCAGTCCGAACCAGGTCTACGAGCAGTACTTC. Residues: CASSPNQVYEQYF. This chain uses TRBV7-8 with TRBJ2-7; D unresolved. Germline CDR1 SGHVS, CDR2 FQNEAQ. This CDR3 spans 13 amino acids. V lost 6 bases and J 3 bases, leaving 12 bases between the germline ends.

The rearrangement uses TRBV9 and TRBJ1-1; TRBD1 aligns across 7 bases. Germline V lookup: CDR1 SGDLS, CDR2 YYNGEE. CDR3 length: 15 amino acids. V dropped 5 bases and J dropped 1; count of bases not matched to a gene: 8. CDR3 in amino acids: CASSAHRGRNTEAFF. The CDR3 region has the DNA TGTGCCAGCAGTGCCCACAGGGGTAGGAACACTGAAGCTTTCTTT.

This clonotype was found a few times. The V call is TRBV29-1, the J call TRBJ2-7; TRBD1 aligns across 7 bases. Germline V gene sequence: CDR1 SQVTM, CDR2 ANQGSEA. The V segment lost 6 bases and the J segment 0 bases; nucleotides outside the gene matches: 5. This CDR3 spans 13 amino acids. CDR3 sequence (DNA): TGCAGCGTCTCGGGACAGAACTCCTACGAGCAGTACTTC. Its protein is CSVSGQNSYEQYF.

This clonotype turned up a few times. The V call is TRBV10-2, the J call TRBJ2-3, with 9 bases identical to TRBD2. J gave up 2 bases and V 2 bases, and 5 bases lay outside the gene matches. Germline CDR1 and CDR2: WSHSY and SAAADI. The CDR3 length is 16 residues. The CDR3 DNA follows: TGCGCCAGCAGTGAGGGTCCTAGCGGGGACACAGATACGCAGTATTTT. Protein sequence: CASSEGPSGDTDTQYF.

This clonotype came up a few times. The chain couples TRBV5-1 to TRBJ2-1; 7 nucleotides match TRBD2. Germline V CDR1 and CDR2: SGHRS, YFSETQ. V lost 6 bases and J lost 4; bases outside the gene matches: 4. The CDR3 extends over 13 amino acids. This chain's CDR3 is CASTRGEYNEQFF. CDR3 DNA sequence: TGCGCCAGCACCCGGGGGGAGTACAATGAGCAGTTCTTC.

CDR3 in amino acids: CASSLEGGLIYEQYF. The CDR3 nucleotides are TGTGCCAGCAGCTTAGAGGGGGGGTTAATATACGAGCAGTACTTC. J is TRBJ2-7 and V is TRBV7-9, with a possible D match to TRBD2 (7 bases). The germline V gene encodes CDR1 SEHNR and CDR2 FQNEAQ (reference sequence). The V gene lost 1 base and the J gene lost 4 bases, with 14 bases spanning the gap. The CDR3 extends over 15 amino acids.

The chain combines TRBV4-3 with TRBJ2-6; D is perhaps TRBD1 (5 bases). This CDR3 contains 16 residues. Per germline, CDR1 LGHNA and CDR2 YSLEER. The V and J ends lost 6 bases and 2 bases respectively, with 14 bases between them. The CDR3 nucleotides are TGCGCCAGCAGGTATATAGGGGCGCCTGGGGCCAACGTCCTGACTTTC. It encodes CASRYIGAPGANVLTF.

The rearrangement joins TRBV14 to TRBJ1-4; D is uncertain. This CDR3 comprises 16 residues. Germline CDR1 and CDR2: SGHDN and FVKESK. Trimming took 3 bases from V and 7 from J, leaving 18 bases between them. CDR3 amino acids: CASSHERDLRSEKLFF. In DNA, the CDR3 is TGTGCCAGCAGCCACGAACGAGACCTCCGCTCTGAAAAACTGTTTTTT.

The chain uses TRBV12-3 or TRBV12-4 and TRBJ2-1; D unclear. Trimming left V 7 bases short and J 6 bases short, with 10 bases between. The CDR3 runs 12 residues. The CDR3 loop reads CASMRGSNEQFF. CDR3 nucleotides: TGTGCCAGCATGAGAGGTAGCAATGAGCAGTTCTTC.

The gene calls are TRBV6-6 and TRBJ2-1, with D hard to call. The V end was cut by 7 bases, the J end by 8 bases, with 9 bases between. This CDR3 region has 11 residues. The germline V gene has CDR1 MNHNY and CDR2 SVGAGI (reference sequence). For the CDR3, the DNA is TGTGCCAGCACCCCGGGCGATGAGCAGTTCTTC. Encoded protein: CASTPGDEQFF.

The chain has TRBV20-1 and TRBJ2-1; either TRBD1 or TRBD2 may supply D (6 bases each). The V end was cut by 0 bases, the J end by 1 base, with 16 bases between. This CDR3 comprises 17 residues. Germline V gene lookup returns CDR1 DFQATT and CDR2 SNEGSKA (reference sequence). CDR3 protein: CSARDLGGVGSYNEQFF. The DNA for the CDR3 is TGCAGTGCTAGAGATCTGGGGGGCGTAGGGTCCTACAATGAGCAGTTCTTC.

The chain links TRBV2 to TRBJ2-5; 13 bases line up with TRBD2. The V gene's germline CDR1 is SNHLY and CDR2 FYNNEI. The CDR3 spans 16 residues. V was pared by 3 bases and J by 4 bases, with 5 bases of the junction left unmatched. CDR3 sequence reads: CASSDHTSGRGETQYF. The CDR3 DNA is TGTGCCAGCAGTGACCATACTAGCGGGAGGGGAGAGACCCAGTACTTC.

V and J are TRBV28 and TRBJ2-3, with D unresolved. The V gene lost 8 bases and the J gene lost 0 bases, with 18 bases spanning the gap. This CDR3 is 16 amino acids long. Germline values: CDR1 MDHEN, CDR2 SYDVKM. The chain's CDR3 is CASGERRTFSTDTQYF. The CDR3, as DNA: TGTGCCAGCGGAGAACGGCGGACCTTTAGCACAGATACGCAGTATTTT.

The chain employs TRBV7-9 and TRBJ2-1; 9 bases agree with TRBD1. J was trimmed by 5 bases and V by 3 bases; bases with no gene match: 8. The CDR3 sequence is 16 residues long. The germline V gene encodes CDR1 SEHNR and CDR2 FQNEAQ (reference sequence). CDR3 nucleotide sequence: TGTGCCAGCAGCTTCCCTAGGACAGGGGCTCACAATGAGCAGTTCTTC. Translated: CASSFPRTGAHNEQFF.

This clonotype showed up just a few times. The genes are TRBV14 and TRBJ2-7, with 8 nucleotides matching TRBD1. V shed 1 base, J shed 1 base, and the junction held 6 bases outside the gene matches. Germline V CDR1 and CDR2: SGHDN, FVKESK. The CDR3 covers 16 residues. CDR3 nucleotide sequence: TGTGCCAGCAGCCAAGCTGGGACAGGAGGATCCTACGAGCAGTACTTC. Translation: CASSQAGTGGSYEQYF.

V usage is TRBV27 and J usage is TRBJ2-1; TRBD2 agrees at 9 bases. The junction had 4 bases not matched to a gene; V was cut back by 6 bases and J by 1 base. The CDR3 length is 15 residues. Germline CDR1 and CDR2: MNHEY and SMNVEV (reference sequence). The CDR3 DNA follows: TGTGCCAGCAGAGCTAGCGGGAAGTCCTACAATGAGCAGTTCTTC. Translated, it gives CASRASGKSYNEQFF.

The gene calls are TRBV6-1 and TRBJ2-7; 8 nucleotides align to TRBD2. V lost 2 bases, J lost 7 bases, and 4 bases stayed unmatched. The germline V gene encodes CDR1 MNHNS and CDR2 SASEGT. CDR3 length equals 13 residues. For the CDR3, the DNA is TGTGCCAGCAGTGAATTCGGGACTAGGGAGCAGTACTTC. Translated, it gives CASSEFGTREQYF.

This clonotype has only a few counts. The J gene is TRBJ2-7, the V gene TRBV20-1; 10 nucleotides line up with TRBD1. This CDR3 contains 15 residues. The J segment lost 3 bases and the V segment lost 5 bases, leaving 10 bases of the junction unmatched. The germline V gene has CDR1 DFQATT and CDR2 SNEGSKA (reference sequence). CDR3 sequence reads: CSAQPWDRGDYEQYF. The CDR3 DNA reads as TGCAGTGCTCAGCCTTGGGACAGGGGAGACTACGAGCAGTACTTC.